This TCR beta chain was sequenced during a study of persistence of HIV-infected CD4 T cells. Cells were stimulated with overlapping HIV-1 Gag 15-mer peptides. Sorting selected CD4+ T cells upregulating both CD40 ligand and CD69. Adults with HIV-1 started suppressive ART while chronically infected. CD8+ T cells were removed from PBMCs prior to stimulation. Sequencing used immunoSEQ version 4 in survey mode. Sequenced by immunoSEQ multiplex PCR; TCRdb stores in-frame clones only, minus some. The sample lists some 30,000 clones, roughly 70% occurring once. Deletions cut 2 bases from V and 10 bases from J, with 17 bases between. Germline lookup yields CDR1 MDHEN and CDR2 SYDVKM. This CDR3 spans 14 amino acids. General study results and limits: CMV- and Gag-responding cells had lower TCRbeta richness than CD3/CD28-responding cells. Antigen-responding cells were enriched for degenerate expanded CDR3beta sequences.

About this clone: The antigen remains undetermined.

The chain combines TRBV28 with TRBJ2-5; a possible D gene is TRBD1 (8 bases). This clonotype originated in an adult man with HIV who was CMV-seropositive. Here the sequenced sample was CD4+ T cells sorted from PBMCs after approximately 19-hour stimulation, taken from a patient who received antiretroviral therapy. CDR3 amino acids: CASSLNGQGGIQYF. CDR3 DNA sequence: TGTGCCAGCAGTTTAAATGGACAGGGAGGGATCCAGTACTTC.